This T cell receptor beta chain came from a study of T cell responses to AZD1222 COVID-19 vaccine. Measured with immunoSEQ multiplex PCR; TCRdb has only the in-frame clones, and not every one. This repertoire shows approximately 100,000 clones, roughly nine tenths found once; its top ten account for less than 6%. Per germline, CDR1 SGHAT and CDR2 FQDESV (reference sequence). CDR3 size: 15 residues. V dropped 0 bases and J dropped 4 bases, with 12 bases sitting between them. This clone has just a few counts. The rearrangement uses TRBV11-1 and TRBJ2-5; D possibly uses TRBD1 or TRBD2 (6 bases each). This sequence was found in an adult who received the AZD1222 COVID-19 vaccine. The source was peripheral blood, collected 28 days after the second AZD1222 dose. The CDR3 bases are TGTGCCAGCAGCTTAGCGGGGGGACAAAGAGAGACCCAGTACTTC. Translating gives CASSLAGGQRETQYF.